There are a few counts of the clone carrying this T cell receptor beta chain. The antigen is not known. A universal primer site was created by template switching, with the cDNA bearing unique molecular identifiers. Each CDR3 protein is one row after TCRdb ran MiXCR on the 5' RACE reads. Altogether around 650,000 distinct CDR3 sequences are present, roughly 6.6% being singletons, with the ten largest covering around 1.6%. The trim removed 4 bases at V and 4 bases at J, leaving 10 bases unmatched. Looked up from germline, CDR1 is SGHNT and CDR2 is YENEEA. The CDR3 contains 17 residues. This specimen comes from a study of identical twins. General observations from the study: Whereas memory repertoires showed no such difference, abundant cord blood beta clonotypes carried fewer insertions.

This same sample was also part of a study on yellow fever vaccine responses in identical twins.

This TCR derives from a young woman in good health. J is TRBJ2-5 and V is TRBV11-3; 12 bases agree with TRBD2. The specimen sequenced was PBMCs. The CDR3 loop is CASSSRGLAGPGETQYF. The CDR3 nucleotides read TGTGCCAGCAGCTCTAGAGGACTAGCGGGGCCGGGAGAGACCCAGTACTTC.